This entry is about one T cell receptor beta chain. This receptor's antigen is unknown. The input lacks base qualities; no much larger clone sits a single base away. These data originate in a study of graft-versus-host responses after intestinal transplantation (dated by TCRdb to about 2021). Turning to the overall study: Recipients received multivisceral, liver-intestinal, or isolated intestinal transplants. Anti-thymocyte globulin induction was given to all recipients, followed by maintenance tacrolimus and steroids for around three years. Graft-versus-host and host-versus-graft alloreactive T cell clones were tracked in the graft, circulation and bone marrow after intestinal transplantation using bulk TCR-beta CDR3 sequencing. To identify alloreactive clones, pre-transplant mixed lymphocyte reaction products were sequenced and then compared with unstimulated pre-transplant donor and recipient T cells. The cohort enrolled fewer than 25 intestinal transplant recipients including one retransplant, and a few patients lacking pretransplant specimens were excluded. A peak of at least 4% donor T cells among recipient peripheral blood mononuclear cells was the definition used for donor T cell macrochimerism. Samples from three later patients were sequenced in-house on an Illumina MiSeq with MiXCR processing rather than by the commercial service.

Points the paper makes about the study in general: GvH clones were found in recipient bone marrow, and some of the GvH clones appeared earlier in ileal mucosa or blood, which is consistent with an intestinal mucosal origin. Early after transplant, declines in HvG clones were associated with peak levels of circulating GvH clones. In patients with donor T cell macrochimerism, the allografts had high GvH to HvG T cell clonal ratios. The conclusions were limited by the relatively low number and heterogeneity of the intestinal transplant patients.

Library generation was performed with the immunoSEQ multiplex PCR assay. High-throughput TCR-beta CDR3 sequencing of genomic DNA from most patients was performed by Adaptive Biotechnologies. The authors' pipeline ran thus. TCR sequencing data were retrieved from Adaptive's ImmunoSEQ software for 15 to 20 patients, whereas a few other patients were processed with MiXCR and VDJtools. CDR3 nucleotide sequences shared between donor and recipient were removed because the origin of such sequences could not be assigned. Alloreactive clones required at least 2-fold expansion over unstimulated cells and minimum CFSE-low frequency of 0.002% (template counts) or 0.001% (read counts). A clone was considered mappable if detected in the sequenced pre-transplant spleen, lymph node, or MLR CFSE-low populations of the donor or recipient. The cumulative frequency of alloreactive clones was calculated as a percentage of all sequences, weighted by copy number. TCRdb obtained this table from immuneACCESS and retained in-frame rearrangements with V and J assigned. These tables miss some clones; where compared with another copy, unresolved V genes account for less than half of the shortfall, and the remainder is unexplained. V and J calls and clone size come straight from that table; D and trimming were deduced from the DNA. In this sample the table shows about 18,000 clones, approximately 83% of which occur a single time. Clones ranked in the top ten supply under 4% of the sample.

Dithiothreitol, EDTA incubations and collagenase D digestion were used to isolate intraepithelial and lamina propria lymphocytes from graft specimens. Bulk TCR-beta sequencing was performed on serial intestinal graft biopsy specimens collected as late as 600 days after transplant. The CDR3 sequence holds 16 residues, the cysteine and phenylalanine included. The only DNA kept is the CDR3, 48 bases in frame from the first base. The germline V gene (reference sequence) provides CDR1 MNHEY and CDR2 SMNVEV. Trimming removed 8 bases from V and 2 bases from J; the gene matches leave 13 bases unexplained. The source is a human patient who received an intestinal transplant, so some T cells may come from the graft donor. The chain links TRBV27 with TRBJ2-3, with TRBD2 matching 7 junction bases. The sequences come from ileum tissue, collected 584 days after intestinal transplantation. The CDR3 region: CASRQNLAALTDTQYF. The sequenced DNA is TGTGCCAGCCGACAAAACCTAGCGGCCCTCACAGATACGCAGTATTTT.